This TCR beta chain is drawn from a study of T cell responses to AZD1222 COVID-19 vaccine. Some clones are missing from TCRdb's copy, which holds only in-frame ones; the method was immunoSEQ multiplex PCR. The sample includes about 97,000 clones, 85% to 90% of them seen just once. Between the trimmed V and J ends, which lost 4 bases and 4 bases, there was a span of 14 bases. The CDR3 has 15 amino acids. Germline CDR1 is MDHEN and CDR2 is SYDVKM. General study results and limits: Clonal diversity was possibly underestimated, and white British individuals and females predominated among donors.

Comment on this clone: Its antigen is not identified.

The chain uses TRBV28 and TRBJ1-3; tentative D call: TRBD1 (5 bases). Sequenced material: peripheral blood, taken on day 0 of AZD1222 vaccination. The receptor was derived from an adult in good health. CDR3: CASSSVRTQGNTIYF. The DNA for the CDR3 is TGTGCCAGCAGTTCAGTACGGACACAAGGAAACACCATATATTTT.